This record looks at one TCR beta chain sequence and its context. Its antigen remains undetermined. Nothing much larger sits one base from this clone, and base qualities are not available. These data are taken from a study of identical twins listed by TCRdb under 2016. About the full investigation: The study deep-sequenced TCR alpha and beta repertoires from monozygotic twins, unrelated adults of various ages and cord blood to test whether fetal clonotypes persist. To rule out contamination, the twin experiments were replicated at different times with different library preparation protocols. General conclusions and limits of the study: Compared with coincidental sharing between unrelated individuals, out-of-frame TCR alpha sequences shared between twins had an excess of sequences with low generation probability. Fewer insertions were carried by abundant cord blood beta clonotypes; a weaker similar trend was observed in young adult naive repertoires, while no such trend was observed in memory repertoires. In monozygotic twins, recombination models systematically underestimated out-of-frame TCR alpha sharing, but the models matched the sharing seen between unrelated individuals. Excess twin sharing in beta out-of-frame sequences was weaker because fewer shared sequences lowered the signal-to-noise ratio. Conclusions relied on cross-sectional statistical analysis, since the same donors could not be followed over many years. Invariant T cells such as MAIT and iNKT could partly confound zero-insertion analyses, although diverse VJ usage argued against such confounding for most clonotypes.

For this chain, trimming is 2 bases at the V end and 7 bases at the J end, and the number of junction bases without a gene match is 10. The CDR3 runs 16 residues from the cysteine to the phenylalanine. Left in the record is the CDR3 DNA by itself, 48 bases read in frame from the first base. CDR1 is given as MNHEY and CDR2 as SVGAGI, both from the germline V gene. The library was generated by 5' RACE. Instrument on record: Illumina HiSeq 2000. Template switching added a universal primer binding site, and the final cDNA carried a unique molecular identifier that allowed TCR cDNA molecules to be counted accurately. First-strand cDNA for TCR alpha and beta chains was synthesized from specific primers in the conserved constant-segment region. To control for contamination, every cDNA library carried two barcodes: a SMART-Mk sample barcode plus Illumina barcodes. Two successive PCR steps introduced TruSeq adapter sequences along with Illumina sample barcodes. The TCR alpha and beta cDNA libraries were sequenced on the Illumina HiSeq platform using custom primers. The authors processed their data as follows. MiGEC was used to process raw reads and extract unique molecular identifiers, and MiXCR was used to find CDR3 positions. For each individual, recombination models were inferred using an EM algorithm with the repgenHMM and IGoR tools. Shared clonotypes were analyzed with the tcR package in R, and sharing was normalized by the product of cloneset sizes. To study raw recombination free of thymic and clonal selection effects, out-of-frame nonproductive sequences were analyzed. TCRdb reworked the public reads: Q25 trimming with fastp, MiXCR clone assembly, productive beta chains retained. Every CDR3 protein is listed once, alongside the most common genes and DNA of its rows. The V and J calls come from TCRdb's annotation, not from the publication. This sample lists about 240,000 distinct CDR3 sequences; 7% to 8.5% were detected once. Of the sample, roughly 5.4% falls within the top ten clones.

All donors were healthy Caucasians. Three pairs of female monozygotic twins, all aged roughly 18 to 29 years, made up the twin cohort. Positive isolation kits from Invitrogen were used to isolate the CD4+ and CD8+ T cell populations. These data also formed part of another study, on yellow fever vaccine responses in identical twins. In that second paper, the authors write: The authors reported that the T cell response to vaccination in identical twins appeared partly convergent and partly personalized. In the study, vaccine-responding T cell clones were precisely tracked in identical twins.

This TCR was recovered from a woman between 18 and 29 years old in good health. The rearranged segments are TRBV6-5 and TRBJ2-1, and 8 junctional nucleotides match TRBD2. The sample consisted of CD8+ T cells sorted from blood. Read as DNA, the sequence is TGTGCCAGCAGTTACCTTAGCGGGGTAGTGCTTAATGAGCAGTTCTTC. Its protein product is CASSYLSGVVLNEQFF.